There are a few counts of the clone carrying this TCR beta chain. The antigen is not known. This sample is drawn from a study of naive and memory T cell subsets. Study-wide results and caveats: Between naive and memory subsets, TCR abundance power law exponents differed. In naive cells, over 85% of TCR sequences were seen only once. In CD4 and CD8 cells, diversity dropped from naive through EMRA.

The beta constant-region primer was an equimolar mix of two oligonucleotides covering TRBC1 and TRBC2. TCRdb re-analysed the UMI-ligation and nested PCR reads in MiXCR, keeping a single row per CDR3 protein. The data contain 130,000 to 150,000 distinct CDR3 sequences, approximately 15% of them singletons. The CDR3 contains 11 residues. Germline lookup yields CDR1 MNHEY and CDR2 SVGAGI. The V end was cut by 6 bases, the J end by 5 bases, with 7 bases between. Four subsets defined by CD45RA and CD27 were sorted after CD3, CD4, CD8 and live/dead staining. The receptor was derived from a human donor in good health. Sequencing used naive CD4+ T cells from blood. The V gene is TRBV6-5, the J gene TRBJ2-5; D is unclear. In DNA, the CDR3 is TGTGCCAGCAGAGTCTGGGAGACCCAGTACTTC. Translation gives CASRVWETQYF.